This T cell receptor (beta chain) comes out of a study of blood T cell repertoires in COVID-19. Study-level information: Samples representing acute and convalescent COVID-19 were sourced from the United States, Italy and Spain.

This CDR3 is 16 amino acids long. V lost 7 bases to trimming and J lost 0 bases; unmatched junction nucleotides: 9. CDR1 and CDR2 (germline): MDHEN, SYDVKM. The data were produced by immunoSEQ multiplex PCR, yet TCRdb's version contains in-frame clones alone and is incomplete. This sample has around 100,000 clones, with 85% to 90% found just once. This chain joins TRBV28 and TRBJ1-1; 9 bases agree with TRBD1. The clonotype was recovered from a human donor in a cohort sampled during active COVID-19. Specimen: peripheral blood. Here the CDR3 reads CASTPQGATMNTEAFF. The CDR3, as DNA: TGTGCCAGCACGCCACAGGGGGCCACAATGAACACTGAAGCTTTCTTT.